Each of the 15 T cell receptor beta chains below was sequenced from the same sample in a study of cytomegalovirus exposure and HLA in healthy donors. The PCR ran on 60 Vbeta and 13 Jbeta primers. Only in-frame clones appear in the TCRdb table, and some are missing; sequencing was by immunoSEQ multiplex PCR. The data hold 140,000 to 150,000 clones, with over 60% observed a single time. The sequenced material came from PBMCs. The receptors were sampled from a woman aged 25 to 39 in good health and CMV-seronegative.

This chain connects TRBV5-1 to TRBJ2-1, with D possibly being TRBD1 (6 bases). This CDR3 is 15 amino acids long. V was trimmed by 2 bases and J by 8 bases, leaving 17 bases between them. CDR1 and CDR2 from the germline V gene are SGHRS and YFSETQ. The CDR3 sequence: CASSFGTSFGDEQFF. In nucleotides, the CDR3 is TGCGCCAGCAGCTTTGGGACAAGCTTTGGGGATGAGCAGTTCTTC.

The genes are TRBV6-1 and TRBJ1-2; 9 bases line up with TRBD1. The V gene end was trimmed by 5 bases and the J gene end by 3 bases; junction bases not matched to a gene: 7. In germline, CDR1 is MNHNS, CDR2 SASEGT. The CDR3 contains 15 residues. The CDR3 nucleotides are TGTGCCAGCAGTTCCCTGGACAGGGGATACTATGGCTACACCTTC. It is translated as CASSSLDRGYYGYTF.

The chain recombines TRBV29-1 with TRBJ2-2, with TRBD1 as a possible D gene (5 bases). Trimming left V 5 bases short and J 5 bases short, with 9 bases between. Germline CDR1 SQVTM, CDR2 ANQGSEA. The CDR3 has 12 residues. The CDR3, as DNA: TGCAGCGTTTCGCCAGGGACCGGGGAGCTGTTTTTT. It is translated as CSVSPGTGELFF.

The V call is TRBV20-1, the J call TRBJ2-7, with TRBD2 matching 10 bases. In germline, CDR1 is DFQATT, CDR2 SNEGSKA (reference sequence). This CDR3 has 11 residues. CDR3 bases: TGCCTAGCGGGGGAACCCTACGAGCAGTACTTC. Translation: CLAGEPYEQYF.

V usage is TRBV19 and J usage is TRBJ2-7, with D possibly being TRBD2 (5 bases). Germline CDR1 LNHDA, CDR2 SQIVND (reference sequence). The ends were cut back, 6 bases at V and 3 bases at J, with 18 bases in the middle. CDR3 length: 15 amino acids. Written as DNA, the CDR3 is TGTGCCAGTAGCGCAGCGCCCTCCGGGGTCTACGAGCAGTACTTC. Residues: CASSAAPSGVYEQYF.

This clone has a handful of counts. The V gene is TRBV29-1, the J gene TRBJ1-2; D unclear. Germline V gives CDR1 SQVTM, CDR2 ANQGSEA. Trimming stripped 6 bases from V and 4 bases from J, with 18 bases between. The CDR3 has 14 residues. DNA of the CDR3: TGCAGCGTCCTCAGGAGGACTGGGAGCTATGGCTACACCTTC. This codes for CSVLRRTGSYGYTF. Using reference TRBV29-1 and TRBJ1-2 for the parts outside the CDR3, the full variable domain is SAVISQKPSRDICQRGTSLTIQCQVDSQVTMMFWYRQQPGQSLTLIATANQGSEATYESGFVIDKFPISRPNLTFSTLTVSNMSPEDSSIYLCSVLRRTGSYGYTFGSGTRLTVV.

The genes are TRBV6-5 and TRBJ2-2, with D perhaps TRBD1 (6 bases). CDR1 MNHEY and CDR2 SVGAGI come from the germline V gene. The CDR3 consists of 14 residues. Trimming left V 0 bases short and J 6 bases short, with 8 bases between. CDR3 protein: CASSYSTGSGELFF. The CDR3 bases are TGTGCCAGCAGTTACTCCACAGGGTCCGGGGAGCTGTTTTTT.

This clone was detected only a few times. The chain links TRBV25-1 to TRBJ2-7, with D uncertain. The germline CDR1 and CDR2 sequences are MGHDK and SYGVNS. V lost 3 bases to trimming and J lost 0 bases, with 15 bases between them. This CDR3 has 16 residues. The CDR3 protein is CASSDSFRVSSYEQYF. CDR3 sequence (DNA): TGTGCCAGCAGTGATAGTTTCCGCGTGAGCTCCTACGAGCAGTACTTC.

This clone showed up just a few times. The chain joins TRBV25-1 to TRBJ1-2; D is possibly TRBD1 (6 bases). The length of the CDR3 is 16 residues. The V gene lost 6 bases and the J gene lost 2 bases, with 19 bases spanning the gap. CDR1 and CDR2 from the germline V gene are MGHDK and SYGVNS. The CDR3 reads CASSLSGGRRNYGYTF. In nucleotides, the CDR3 is TGTGCCAGCAGCCTCAGCGGGGGGCGGCGGAACTATGGCTACACCTTC.

The genes are TRBV7-8 and TRBJ1-5; D is unclear. V lost 4 bases to trimming and J lost 6 bases, with 13 bases between them. This CDR3 is 14 amino acids long. The germline V gene has CDR1 SGHVS and CDR2 FQNEAQ. The DNA of the CDR3 is TGTGCCAGCAGCTCCGACCCGGGAGGTCAGCCCCAGCATTTT. This translates into CASSSDPGGQPQHF.

CDR3 in DNA: TGTGCCAGCAGCGTAGCGGGGGACCAGCCCCAGCATTTT. Translated, it gives CASSVAGDQPQHF. The V gene is TRBV9, the J gene TRBJ1-5; TRBD1 is a possible D gene (5 bases). Per germline, CDR1 SGDLS and CDR2 YYNGEE. The CDR3 spans 13 residues. Trimming pared 0 bases from V and 7 bases from J, leaving 8 bases between. The full variable domain, with the rest looked up from reference TRBV9 and TRBJ1-5, is DSGVTQTPKHLITATGQRVTLRCSPRSGDLSVYWYQQSLDQGLQFLIQYYNGEERAKGNILERFSAQQFPDLHSELNLSSLELGDSALYFCASSVAGDQPQHFGDGTRLSIL.

V usage is TRBV4-1 and J usage is TRBJ1-6, with D maybe TRBD1 (5 bases). Germline loops: CDR1 MGHRA, CDR2 YSYEKL. Trimming took off 3 bases at V and 9 bases at J, with 24 bases between the two ends. This CDR3 comprises 18 residues. CDR3 coding DNA: TGCGCCAGCAGCCAGATGGGAACAGGAGTCTCTCTGAGTTCACCCCTCCACTTT. Translated: CASSQMGTGVSLSSPLHF.

The chain recombines TRBV23-1 with TRBJ1-4; D remains unclear. TRBV23-1 is an open reading frame, and its role is uncertain. V lost 3 bases, J lost 4 bases, and 12 bases lay in between. CDR3 length: 15 amino acids. For the CDR3, the DNA is TGCGCCAGCAGTCAGATTGGGCTGATTAATGAAAAACTGTTTTTT. It encodes CASSQIGLINEKLFF.

This chain connects TRBV5-1 to TRBJ1-5, with 8 bases matching TRBD1. With 4 bases clipped from V and 0 bases from J, the junction kept 6 bases outside the gene matches. Germline values: CDR1 SGHRS, CDR2 YFSETQ. The CDR3 loop spans 16 amino acids. The CDR3 spells CASSPGQGVSNQPQHF. CDR3 nucleotide sequence: TGCGCCAGCAGCCCTGGACAGGGAGTTAGCAATCAGCCCCAGCATTTT.

This clone was detected a few times. The genes are TRBV7-8 and TRBJ1-5; 7 bases are a match to TRBD1. The junction had 13 bases not matched to a gene; V was cut back by 5 bases and J by 0 bases. The CDR3 spans 18 residues. The germline CDR1 and CDR2 sequences are SGHVS and FQNEAQ. CDR3 region: CASSLRRTGSYSNQPQHF. The CDR3 DNA reads TGTGCCAGCAGCCTTCGTCGGACAGGAAGTTATAGCAATCAGCCCCAGCATTTT.